The 20 T cell receptor beta chains listed next were all sequenced from one sample in a study of blood T cell repertoires in COVID-19. Using immunoSEQ multiplex PCR, the repertoire was profiled, and TCRdb retains in-frame clones only, with some absent. The table has 250,000 to 350,000 clones, 70% to 85% seen once. The sample consisted of peripheral blood. The receptors here all came from a human donor with COVID-19, enrolled during active disease. The donor label of this sample is uncertain.

V usage is TRBV9 and J usage is TRBJ1-1; 7 bases are shared with TRBD1. This CDR3 contains 14 residues. CDR1 and CDR2 (germline): SGDLS, YYNGEE. Trimming removed 0 bases from V and 4 bases from J; junction bases left unmatched: 3. The CDR3 protein is CASSVETGSTEAFF. In nucleotides, the CDR3 is TGTGCCAGCAGCGTAGAGACAGGGAGCACTGAAGCTTTCTTT.

The rearrangement uses TRBV5-8 and TRBJ2-1, with D tentatively TRBD1 (5 bases). The CDR3 contains 14 residues. V lost 5 bases and J 5 bases, leaving 14 bases between the germline ends. Germline V gives CDR1 SGHTS, CDR2 YDEGEE. This CDR3 is CASRGQGYDNEQFF. In DNA form, the CDR3 reads TGTGCCAGCAGAGGACAAGGTTACGACAATGAGCAGTTCTTC.

The V and J genes are TRBV7-2 and TRBJ2-3; 8 nucleotides match TRBD2. The V segment lost 4 bases and the J segment 3 bases; nucleotides outside the gene matches: 9. CDR1 and CDR2 (germline): SGHTA, FQGNSA. The CDR3 sequence is 16 residues long. CDR3 DNA: TGTGCCAGCAGCTCCGGGAAAGCGGGAGCGACAGATACGCAGTATTTT. Translated, it gives CASSSGKAGATDTQYF.

V and J are TRBV30 and TRBJ2-5; no clear D. Germline V gene lookup returns CDR1 GTSNPN and CDR2 SVGIG (reference sequence). The V gene lost 4 bases and the J gene lost 5 bases, with 17 bases spanning the gap. There are 14 residues in the CDR3. CDR3 protein: CAWTEGASGETQYF. The CDR3 bases are TGTGCCTGGACGGAAGGTGCCTCCGGGGAGACCCAGTACTTC.

The rearrangement uses TRBV4-1 and TRBJ2-5; 7 positions match TRBD1. The V segment lost 1 base and the J segment 2 bases; nucleotides outside the gene matches: 4. Germline V gives CDR1 MGHRA, CDR2 YSYEKL. CDR3 length: 15 residues. CDR3 in DNA: TGCGCCAGCAGCCAAGCCTCACAGGGGCAAGAGACCCAGTACTTC. Its protein product is CASSQASQGQETQYF.

The genes are TRBV4-3 and TRBJ1-4, with D uncertain. V was shortened by 3 bases and J by 1 base, with 12 bases between the two germline ends. Germline loops: CDR1 LGHNA, CDR2 YSLEER. The CDR3 length is 16 residues. As DNA, the CDR3 is TGCGCCAGCAGCCAGAGTTACAGCAAAACTAATGAAAAACTGTTTTTT. Translated: CASSQSYSKTNEKLFF.

This chain uses TRBV28 with TRBJ2-3; TRBD2 matches 9 bases. V was pared by 3 bases and J by 2 bases, with 9 bases of the junction left unmatched. Germline assignment: CDR1 MDHEN and CDR2 SYDVKM. The CDR3 contains 17 residues. CDR3 loop: CASSLRLAGPPTDTQYF. CDR3 bases: TGTGCCAGCAGTTTGAGGCTAGCGGGACCCCCCACAGATACGCAGTATTTT. Complete variable domain (other parts from reference TRBV28 and TRBJ2-3): DVKVTQSSRYLVKRTGEKVFLECVQDMDHENMFWYRQDPGLGLRLIYFSYDVKMKEKGDIPEGYSVSREKKERFSLILESASTNQTSMYLCASSLRLAGPPTDTQYFGPGTRLTVL.

The chain employs TRBV6-6 and TRBJ1-2; D is uncertain. V lost 6 bases and J lost 8, with 16 bases in between. The CDR3 runs 13 residues. Germline CDR1 and CDR2: MNHNY and SVGAGI (reference sequence). Written as DNA, the CDR3 is TGTGCCAGCAGCCTCCCTACAGAATACGGCTACACCTTC. It translates to CASSLPTEYGYTF.

The chain combines TRBV5-1 with TRBJ2-3; 8 bases are a match to TRBD2. Trimming took 2 bases from V and 3 from J; bases not matched to a gene: 5. This CDR3 comprises 15 residues. Germline CDR1 is SGHRS and CDR2 is YFSETQ. CDR3 nucleotide sequence: TGCGCCAGCAGCTTTCGAGCGGGAGTTACAGATACGCAGTATTTT. This codes for CASSFRAGVTDTQYF.

This clone was recorded only once. V and J are TRBV30 and TRBJ1-1; the D gene is possibly TRBD1 (6 bases). Germline lookup yields CDR1 GTSNPN and CDR2 SVGIG (reference sequence). Deletions cut 7 bases from V and 1 base from J, with 13 bases between. The length of the CDR3 is 13 residues. The CDR3 loop is CASTGTANTEAFF. CDR3 coding DNA: TGTGCCTCGACAGGTACAGCGAACACTGAAGCTTTCTTT. Based on the CDR3 plus reference TRBV30 and TRBJ1-1, the full variable domain is SQTIHQWPATLVQPVGSPLSLECTVEGTSNPNLYWYRQAAGRGLQLLFYSVGIGQISSEVPQNLSASRPQDRQFILSSKKLLLSDSGFYLCASTGTANTEAFFGQGTRLTVV.

This rearrangement joins TRBV28 to TRBJ2-5, with D possibly TRBD1 on 6 matching bases. V shed 6 bases and J shed 3 bases, with 20 bases lying between them. Germline CDR1 and CDR2: MDHEN and SYDVKM. The CDR3 runs 16 residues. CDR3 sequence (DNA): TGTGCCAGCAGCAGGAGTCGAGGGGGTTCAGAAGAGACCCAGTACTTC. Translating gives CASSRSRGGSEETQYF.

This sequence joins TRBV15 and TRBJ2-5; 11 positions agree with TRBD2. Germline CDR1 is LNHNV and CDR2 is YYDKDF (reference sequence). This CDR3 is built from 18 residues. J lost 2 bases, V lost 3 bases, and 11 bases had no gene match. CDR3 sequence reads: CATSSPLGIAGGQETQYF. In nucleotides, the CDR3 is TGTGCCACCAGCAGTCCCCTGGGGATAGCGGGAGGGCAAGAGACCCAGTACTTC.

The chain uses TRBV6-6 and TRBJ1-1; TRBD1 might be the D (5 bases). Trimming removed 8 bases from V and 0 bases from J, with 10 bases in between. The CDR3 loop spans 13 amino acids. Germline lookup yields CDR1 MNHNY and CDR2 SVGAGI (reference sequence). This CDR3 is CASLGQVNTEAFF. The CDR3, as DNA: TGTGCCAGCCTGGGGCAGGTGAACACTGAAGCTTTCTTT.

A few counts support this clone. The gene calls are TRBV5-1 and TRBJ2-5; 8 bases line up with TRBD1. Germline-derived CDR1 and CDR2 are SGHRS and YFSETQ. CDR3 length: 16 amino acids. Trimming took 4 bases from V and 0 from J; bases not matched to a gene: 8. The DNA of the CDR3 is TGCGCCAGCAGCCGGACAGGGAAAGTTCACCAAGAGACCCAGTACTTC. Translated: CASSRTGKVHQETQYF.

Of note for this clone: The sample contains more than one DNA sequence encoding this CDR3. The chain is built from TRBV7-9 and TRBJ2-7; 10 bases agree with TRBD1. Germline V gene lookup returns CDR1 SEHNR and CDR2 FQNEAQ (reference sequence). This CDR3 is built from 14 residues. The V segment lost 5 bases and the J segment 2 bases; nucleotides outside the gene matches: 3. The CDR3, as DNA: TGTGCCAGCAGCCCCGGGACAGGGGCCTACGAGCAGTACTTC. Amino acid sequence: CASSPGTGAYEQYF.

The rearrangement links TRBV28 to TRBJ2-1; 8 bases line up with TRBD1. The V gene end was trimmed by 6 bases and the J gene end by 9 bases; junction bases not matched to a gene: 16. The CDR3 has 16 amino acids. Germline V gene data show CDR1 as MDHEN and CDR2 as SYDVKM. CDR3 DNA sequence: TGTGCCAGCAGACCAACCCGGACAGGGAACTTCGGTGAGCAGTTCTTC. This codes for CASRPTRTGNFGEQFF.

This clone has a handful of counts. V gene TRBV6-5 combines with J gene TRBJ2-3; no firm D call. V was shortened by 8 bases and J by 9 bases, with 12 bases between the two germline ends. Germline CDR1 and CDR2: MNHEY and SVGAGI. This CDR3 spans 11 amino acids. As DNA, the CDR3 is TGTGCCAGCCGAGGCATCGGAACGCAGTATTTT. Amino acids: CASRGIGTQYF.

This chain uses TRBV5-1 with TRBJ1-6; D is unclear. Trimming removed 0 bases from V and 6 bases from J, with 10 bases in between. Germline CDR1 and CDR2: SGHRS and YFSETQ. This CDR3 spans 15 amino acids. CDR3 amino acids: CASSLDFTVNSPLHF. The CDR3 DNA reads TGCGCCAGCAGCTTGGACTTTACAGTTAATTCACCCCTCCACTTT.

The V call is TRBV2, the J call TRBJ2-5; 10 bases match TRBD1. Germline CDR1 is SNHLY and CDR2 is FYNNEI. This CDR3 is 15 amino acids long. J lost 5 bases, V lost 6 bases, and 9 bases had no gene match. The CDR3 DNA is TGTGCCAGCAGCATAATCGGGACAGGGGACGAGACCCAGTACTTC. Its translation: CASSIIGTGDETQYF.

V usage is TRBV7-9 and J usage is TRBJ1-1, with D uncertain. CDR1 is SEHNR and CDR2 is FQNEAQ in the germline V gene (reference sequence). This CDR3 region has 15 residues. V was cut by 4 bases and J by 5 bases, with 17 bases left in between. CDR3: CASSYPGRGWTEAFF. In DNA, the CDR3 is TGTGCCAGCAGCTACCCCGGCCGGGGTTGGACTGAAGCTTTCTTT.